The 15 T cell receptor beta chains reported below all come from one sample, sequenced in a study of T cell responses to AZD1222 COVID-19 vaccine. Data came from immunoSEQ multiplex PCR; TCRdb stores just in-frame clones and leaves some out. There are around 100,000 clones in the sample; more than 75% occur only once, and 15% to 20% lies in the top ten. Source: peripheral blood, taken on day 0 of AZD1222 vaccination. These receptors were collected from an adult in good health.

J is TRBJ2-2 and V is TRBV6-4; a possible D gene is TRBD2 (6 bases). The CDR3 length is 14 residues. V gave up 8 bases and J gave up 1 base, with 11 bases separating them. Germline V CDR1 and CDR2: MRHNA, SNTAGT. CDR3 region: CASQRERNTGELFF. CDR3 DNA: TGTGCCAGCCAACGGGAGCGGAACACCGGGGAGCTGTTTTTT.

The V and J genes are TRBV6-2 or TRBV6-3 and TRBJ2-7; D gene ambiguous. The CDR3 is 14 amino acids. CDR1 is MNHEY, CDR2 SVGEGT, per germline. Between the trimmed V and J ends, which lost 2 bases and 3 bases, there was a span of 11 bases. In nucleotides, the CDR3 is TGTGCCAGCAGTTACCTTCCAGGTGGCTACGAGCAGTACTTC. This encodes CASSYLPGGYEQYF.

The chain carries TRBV9 and TRBJ1-2; 8 nucleotides line up with TRBD1. This CDR3 contains 15 residues. Per germline, CDR1 SGDLS and CDR2 YYNGEE. The V and J ends lost 6 bases and 3 bases, in that order; junction bases with no gene match: 10. CDR3 nucleotides: TGTGCCAGCACCCAAGCCTCGGACAGGGACTATGGCTACACCTTC. It yields the protein CASTQASDRDYGYTF.

V and J are TRBV19 and TRBJ1-4; D might be TRBD1 (6 bases). The CDR3 is made up of 14 amino acids. V lost 3 bases to trimming and J lost 5 bases, with 10 bases between them. Per germline, CDR1 LNHDA and CDR2 SQIVND (reference sequence). As DNA, the CDR3 is TGTGCCAGTAGTATCTCGGACAGAAATGAAAAACTGTTTTTT. Residues: CASSISDRNEKLFF.

The gene calls are TRBV11-2 and TRBJ2-1, with TRBD2 matching over 8 bases. Trimming at V came to 5 bases and at J to 5 bases, leaving 14 bases not matched to a gene. Per the germline V gene, CDR1 is SGHAT and CDR2 is FQNNGV. This CDR3 has 17 residues. The CDR3 DNA is TGTGCCAGCAGCACCTCAGGTACTAGCGGATACCACAATGAGCAGTTCTTC. This encodes CASSTSGTSGYHNEQFF.

V gene TRBV2 combines with J gene TRBJ1-2; D might be TRBD1 (6 bases). Between the trimmed V and J ends, which lost 4 bases and 8 bases, there was a span of 14 bases. CDR1 and CDR2 from the germline V gene are SNHLY and FYNNEI. This CDR3 is 13 amino acids long. The CDR3 coding sequence is TGTGCCAGCAGTGTGCGGGGGCCGGACGGCTACACCTTC. It yields the protein CASSVRGPDGYTF.

The chain is built from TRBV5-1 and TRBJ1-1, with D maybe TRBD1 (5 bases). The CDR3 totals 15 residues. V gave up 0 bases and J gave up 8 bases, with 17 bases separating them. The V gene's germline CDR1 is SGHRS and CDR2 YFSETQ. The CDR3 nucleotides are TGCGCCAGCAGCTTGGTCTCGGGCGGGGCGGTCGAAGCTTTCTTT. Encoded protein: CASSLVSGGAVEAFF. The full variable domain, its missing parts supplied by reference TRBV5-1 and TRBJ1-1, is KAGVTQTPRYLIKTRGQQVTLSCSPISGHRSVSWYQQTPGQGLQFLFEYFSETQRNKGNFPGRFSGRQFSNSRSEMNVSTLELGDSALYLCASSLVSGGAVEAFFGQGTRLTVV.

The chain carries TRBV7-9 and TRBJ2-1; 8 positions match TRBD1. Germline values: CDR1 SEHNR, CDR2 FQNEAQ (reference sequence). The length of the CDR3 is 15 residues. V dropped 5 bases and J dropped 3; count of bases not matched to a gene: 6. In DNA form, the CDR3 reads TGTGCCAGCAGCCCTGTCGGACAGGGCTACAATGAGCAGTTCTTC. It translates to CASSPVGQGYNEQFF.

The rearrangement joins TRBV7-3 to TRBJ1-1, with 7 bases aligning to TRBD1. From germline, CDR1 is SGHTA and CDR2 FQGTGA. V was clipped by 8 bases and J by 4 bases; unmatched bases: 7. The length of the CDR3 is 13 residues. The CDR3 loop reads CASGPQGGTEAFF. The DNA of the CDR3 is TGTGCCAGCGGGCCCCAGGGGGGCACTGAAGCTTTCTTT.

The chain combines TRBV2 with TRBJ1-5, with D possibly being TRBD1 (6 bases). The length of the CDR3 is 14 residues. V lost 6 bases, J lost 7 bases, and 16 bases lay in between. Germline values: CDR1 SNHLY, CDR2 FYNNEI. The CDR3 sequence: CASSEQGSRQPQHF. The DNA of the CDR3 is TGTGCCAGCAGCGAACAGGGTTCGAGACAGCCCCAGCATTTT.

The chain employs TRBV5-1 and TRBJ1-4, with unresolved D. This CDR3 has 14 residues. Germline V lookup: CDR1 SGHRS, CDR2 YFSETQ. V was pared by 1 base and J by 3 bases, with 7 bases between. The CDR3 DNA sequence: TGCGCCAGCAGCTTGACACCTTCTAATGAAAAACTGTTTTTT. This translates into CASSLTPSNEKLFF.

As DNA, the CDR3 is TGTGCCAGCAGTTGGGACGGGAACACTGAAGCTTTCTTT. This encodes CASSWDGNTEAFF. J is TRBJ1-1 and V is TRBV11-2; D possibly corresponds to TRBD1 (5 bases). CDR1 is SGHAT, CDR2 FQNNGV, per germline. CDR3 length: 13 residues. V lost 6 bases and J 1 base, leaving 9 bases between the germline ends. Variable domain in full (rest from reference TRBV11-2 and TRBJ1-1): EAGVAQSPRYKIIEKRQSVAFWCNPISGHATLYWYQQILGQGPKLLIQFQNNGVVDDSQLPKDRFSAERLKGVDSTLKIQPAKLEDSAVYLCASSWDGNTEAFFGQGTRLTVV.

The rearrangement joins TRBV2 to TRBJ1-5; D not certain. The CDR3 runs to 15 residues. CDR1 SNHLY and CDR2 FYNNEI come from the germline V gene. V was clipped by 2 bases and J by 0 bases, with 8 bases between them. The CDR3 is CASSEMGISNQPQHF. The DNA for the CDR3 is TGTGCCAGCAGTGAAATGGGGATTAGCAATCAGCCCCAGCATTTT.

This chain joins TRBV11-2 and TRBJ1-1, with D possibly TRBD1 on 5 matching bases. This CDR3 comprises 15 residues. Germline CDR1 reads SGHAT; CDR2 reads FQNNGV. Trimming took off 0 bases at V and 0 bases at J, with 8 bases between the two ends. CDR3 amino acids: CASSLEGRLNTEAFF. Written as DNA, the CDR3 is TGTGCCAGCAGCTTAGAGGGGCGGCTGAACACTGAAGCTTTCTTT.

In DNA form, the CDR3 reads TGTGCCAGCTTCACCCGGAGGGGGGCAGGGCCTGAAGCTTTCTTT. It encodes CASFTRRGAGPEAFF. The V gene is TRBV6-5, the J gene TRBJ1-1, with a tentative D call TRBD1 (6 bases). The germline CDR1 and CDR2 sequences are MNHEY and SVGAGI. Trimming shortened V by 8 bases and J by 6 bases, and 22 bases separated the two germline ends. This CDR3 is 15 amino acids long.